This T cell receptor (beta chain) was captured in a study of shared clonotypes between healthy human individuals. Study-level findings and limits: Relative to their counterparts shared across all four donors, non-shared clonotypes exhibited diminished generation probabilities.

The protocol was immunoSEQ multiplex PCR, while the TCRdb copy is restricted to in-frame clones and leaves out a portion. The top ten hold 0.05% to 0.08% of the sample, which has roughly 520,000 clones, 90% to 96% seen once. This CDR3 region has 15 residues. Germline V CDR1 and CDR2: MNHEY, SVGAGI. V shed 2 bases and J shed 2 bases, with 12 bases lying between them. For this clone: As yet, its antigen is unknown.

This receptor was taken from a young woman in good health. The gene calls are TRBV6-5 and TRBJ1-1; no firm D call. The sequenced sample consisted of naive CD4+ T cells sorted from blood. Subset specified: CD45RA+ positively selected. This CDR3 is CASSYNTPVNTEAFF. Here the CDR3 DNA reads TGTGCCAGCAGTTACAATACCCCGGTAAACACTGAAGCTTTCTTT.